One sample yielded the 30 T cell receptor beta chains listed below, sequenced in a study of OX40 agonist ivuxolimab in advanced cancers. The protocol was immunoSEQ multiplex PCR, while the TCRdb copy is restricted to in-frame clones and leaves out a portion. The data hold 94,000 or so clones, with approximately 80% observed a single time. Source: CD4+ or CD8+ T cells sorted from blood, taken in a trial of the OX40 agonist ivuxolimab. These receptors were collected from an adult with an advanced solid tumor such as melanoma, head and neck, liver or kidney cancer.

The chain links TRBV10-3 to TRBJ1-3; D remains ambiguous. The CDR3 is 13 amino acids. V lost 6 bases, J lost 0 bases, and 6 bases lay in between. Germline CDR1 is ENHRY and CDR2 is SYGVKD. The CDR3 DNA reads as TGTGCCATCAGGACCTACTCTGGAAACACCATATATTTT. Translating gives CAIRTYSGNTIYF.

CDR3 DNA: TGCGCCAGCAGCCAAGAACCGGGGGTGGACTATGGCTACACCTTC. Translating gives CASSQEPGVDYGYTF. The chain employs TRBV4-1 and TRBJ1-2, with D possibly matching TRBD1 (5 bases). Germline CDR1 is MGHRA and CDR2 is YSYEKL. The CDR3 sequence is 15 residues long. V gave up 0 bases and J gave up 3 bases, with 11 bases separating them.

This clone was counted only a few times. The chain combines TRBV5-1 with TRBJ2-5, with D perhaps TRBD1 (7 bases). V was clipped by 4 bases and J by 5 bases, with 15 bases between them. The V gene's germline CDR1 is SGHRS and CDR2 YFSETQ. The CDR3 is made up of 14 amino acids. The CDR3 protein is CASSGGGGRETQYF. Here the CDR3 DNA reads TGCGCCAGCAGCGGAGGGGGCGGCCGGGAGACCCAGTACTTC.

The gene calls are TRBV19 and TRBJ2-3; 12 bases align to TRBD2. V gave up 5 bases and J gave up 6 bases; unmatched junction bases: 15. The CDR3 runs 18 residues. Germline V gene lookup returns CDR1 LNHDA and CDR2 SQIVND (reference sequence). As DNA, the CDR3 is TGTGCCAGTAGTTCCCGAGGGCTAGCGGGGGGGGCCCGGGATACGCAGTATTTT. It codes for CASSSRGLAGGARDTQYF.

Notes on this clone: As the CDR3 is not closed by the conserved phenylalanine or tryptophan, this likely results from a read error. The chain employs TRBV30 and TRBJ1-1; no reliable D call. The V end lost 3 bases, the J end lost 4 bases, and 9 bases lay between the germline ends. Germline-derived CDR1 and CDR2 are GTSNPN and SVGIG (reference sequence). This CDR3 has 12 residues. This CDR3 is CAWREGFTEAFL. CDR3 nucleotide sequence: TGTGCCTGGAGGGAAGGGTTCACTGAAGCTTTCCTT.

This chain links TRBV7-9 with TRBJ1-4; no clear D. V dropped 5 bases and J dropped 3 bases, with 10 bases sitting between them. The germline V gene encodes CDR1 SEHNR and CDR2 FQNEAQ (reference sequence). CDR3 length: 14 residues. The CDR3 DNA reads TGTGCCAGCAGCCCCGCGACTTCTAATGAAAAACTGTTTTTT. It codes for CASSPATSNEKLFF.

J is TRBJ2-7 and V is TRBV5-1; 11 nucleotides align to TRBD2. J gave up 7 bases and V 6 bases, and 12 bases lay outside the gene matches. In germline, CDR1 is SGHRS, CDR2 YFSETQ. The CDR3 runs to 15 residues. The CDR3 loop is CASTLELAGGREQYF. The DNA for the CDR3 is TGCGCCAGCACCCTTGAGCTAGCGGGAGGTCGTGAGCAGTACTTC.

DNA of the CDR3: TGTGCCAGCAGCTTAGGCTCTGGGGCCAACGTCCTGACTTTC. This codes for CASSLGSGANVLTF. This rearrangement joins TRBV7-9 to TRBJ2-6; D is uncertain. V dropped 1 base and J dropped 0 bases, with 1 base sitting between them. The germline gives CDR1 SEHNR, CDR2 FQNEAQ (reference sequence). This CDR3 has 14 residues.

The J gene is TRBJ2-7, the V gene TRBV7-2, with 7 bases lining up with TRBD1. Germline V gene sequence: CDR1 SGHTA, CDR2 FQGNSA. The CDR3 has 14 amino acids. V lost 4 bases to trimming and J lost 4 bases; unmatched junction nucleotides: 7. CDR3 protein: CASSSRRDRYEQYF. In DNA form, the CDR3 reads TGTGCCAGCAGCTCCCGAAGGGACAGATACGAGCAGTACTTC.

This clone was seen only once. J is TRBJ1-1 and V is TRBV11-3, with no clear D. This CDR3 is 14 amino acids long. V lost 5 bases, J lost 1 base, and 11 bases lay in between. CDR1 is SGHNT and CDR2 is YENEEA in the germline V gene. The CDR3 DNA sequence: TGTGCCAGCAGCCCAGGACCGGGGAACACTGAAGCTTTCTTT. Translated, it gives CASSPGPGNTEAFF.

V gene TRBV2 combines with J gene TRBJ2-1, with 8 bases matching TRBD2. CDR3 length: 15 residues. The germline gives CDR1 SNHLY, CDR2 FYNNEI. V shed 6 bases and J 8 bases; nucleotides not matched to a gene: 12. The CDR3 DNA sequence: TGTGCCAGCAGAACGCGGCGGGGGGCCAGGGATGAGCAGTTCTTC. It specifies CASRTRRGARDEQFF.

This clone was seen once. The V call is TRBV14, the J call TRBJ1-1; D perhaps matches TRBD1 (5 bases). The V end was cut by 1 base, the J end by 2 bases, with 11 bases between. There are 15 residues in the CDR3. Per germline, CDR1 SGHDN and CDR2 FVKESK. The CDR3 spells CASSQGSGGNTEAFF. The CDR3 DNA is TGTGCCAGCAGCCAAGGTTCCGGGGGAAACACTGAAGCTTTCTTT.

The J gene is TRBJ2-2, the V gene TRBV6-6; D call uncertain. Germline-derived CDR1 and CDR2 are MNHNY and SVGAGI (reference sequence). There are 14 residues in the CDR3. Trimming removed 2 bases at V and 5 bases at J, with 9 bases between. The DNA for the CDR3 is TGTGCCAGCAGTTACACTGGTCGGACCGGGGAGCTGTTTTTT. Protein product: CASSYTGRTGELFF.

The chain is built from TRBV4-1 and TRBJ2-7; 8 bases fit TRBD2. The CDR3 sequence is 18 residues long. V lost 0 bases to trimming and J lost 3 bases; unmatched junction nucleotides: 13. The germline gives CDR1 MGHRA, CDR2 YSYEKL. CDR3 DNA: TGCGCCAGCAGCCAAGATAGTGGCGGGGGGTACCCCTTCTACGAGCAGTACTTC. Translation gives CASSQDSGGGYPFYEQYF.

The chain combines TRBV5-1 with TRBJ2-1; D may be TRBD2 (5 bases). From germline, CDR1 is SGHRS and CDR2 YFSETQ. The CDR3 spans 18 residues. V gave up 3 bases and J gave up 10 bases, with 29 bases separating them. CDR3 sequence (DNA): TGCGCCAGCAGCTCGGGGTCCCTAGGTCGTAGGGTCCTGACGGAGCAGTTCTTC. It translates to CASSSGSLGRRVLTEQFF. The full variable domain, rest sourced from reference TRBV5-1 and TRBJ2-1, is KAGVTQTPRYLIKTRGQQVTLSCSPISGHRSVSWYQQTPGQGLQFLFEYFSETQRNKGNFPGRFSGRQFSNSRSEMNVSTLELGDSALYLCASSSGSLGRRVLTEQFFGPGTRLTVL.

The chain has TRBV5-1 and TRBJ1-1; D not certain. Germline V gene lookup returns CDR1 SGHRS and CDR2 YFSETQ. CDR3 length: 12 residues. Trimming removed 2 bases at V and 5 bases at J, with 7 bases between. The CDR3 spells CASSLGWTEAFF. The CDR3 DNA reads TGCGCCAGCAGCTTAGGGTGGACTGAAGCTTTCTTT.

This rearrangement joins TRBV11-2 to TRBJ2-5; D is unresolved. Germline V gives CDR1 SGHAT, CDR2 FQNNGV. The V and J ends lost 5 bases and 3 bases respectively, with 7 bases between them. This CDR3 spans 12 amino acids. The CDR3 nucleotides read TGTGCCAGCAGCCAAGTTGAAGAGACCCAGTACTTC. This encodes CASSQVEETQYF. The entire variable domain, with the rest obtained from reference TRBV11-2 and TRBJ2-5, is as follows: EAGVAQSPRYKIIEKRQSVAFWCNPISGHATLYWYQQILGQGPKLLIQFQNNGVVDDSQLPKDRFSAERLKGVDSTLKIQPAKLEDSAVYLCASSQVEETQYFGPGTRLLVL.

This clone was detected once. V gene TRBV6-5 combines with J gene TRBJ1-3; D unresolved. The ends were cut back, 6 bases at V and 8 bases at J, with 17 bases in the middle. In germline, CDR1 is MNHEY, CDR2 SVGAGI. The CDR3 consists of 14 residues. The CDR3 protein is CASSLSDSADTIYF. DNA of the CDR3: TGTGCCAGCAGCCTATCAGATTCCGCGGACACCATATATTTT.

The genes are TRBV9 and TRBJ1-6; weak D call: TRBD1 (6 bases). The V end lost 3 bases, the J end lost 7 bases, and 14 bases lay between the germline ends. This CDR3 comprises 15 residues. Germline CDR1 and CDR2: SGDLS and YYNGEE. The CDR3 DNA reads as TGTGCCAGCAGCGCAACACAGGGTCGGAATTCACCCCTCCACTTT. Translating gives CASSATQGRNSPLHF.

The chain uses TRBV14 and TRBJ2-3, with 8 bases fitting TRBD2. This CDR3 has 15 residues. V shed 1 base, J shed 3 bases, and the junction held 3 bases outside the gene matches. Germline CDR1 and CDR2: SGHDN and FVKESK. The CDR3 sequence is CASSQAGLVTDTQYF. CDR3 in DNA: TGTGCCAGCAGCCAAGCGGGACTAGTAACAGATACGCAGTATTTT.

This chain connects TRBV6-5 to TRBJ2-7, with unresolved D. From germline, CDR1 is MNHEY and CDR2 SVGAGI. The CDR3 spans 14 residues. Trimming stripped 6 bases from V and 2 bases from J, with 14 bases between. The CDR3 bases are TGTGCCAGCAGCCTCGACCCTTCCGCCTACGAGCAGTACTTC. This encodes CASSLDPSAYEQYF.

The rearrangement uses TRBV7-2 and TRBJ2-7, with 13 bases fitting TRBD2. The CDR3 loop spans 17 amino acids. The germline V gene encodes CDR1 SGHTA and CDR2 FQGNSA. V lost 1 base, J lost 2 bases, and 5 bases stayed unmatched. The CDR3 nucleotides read TGTGCCAGCAGCTTAGTACTAGCGGGGGGGCGCACCTACGAGCAGTACTTC. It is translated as CASSLVLAGGRTYEQYF.

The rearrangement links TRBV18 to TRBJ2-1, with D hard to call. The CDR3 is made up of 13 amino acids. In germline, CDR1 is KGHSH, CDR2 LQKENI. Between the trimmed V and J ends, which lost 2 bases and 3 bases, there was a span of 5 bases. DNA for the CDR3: TGTGCCAGCTCACCATTCAACTACAATGAGCAGTTCTTC. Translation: CASSPFNYNEQFF.

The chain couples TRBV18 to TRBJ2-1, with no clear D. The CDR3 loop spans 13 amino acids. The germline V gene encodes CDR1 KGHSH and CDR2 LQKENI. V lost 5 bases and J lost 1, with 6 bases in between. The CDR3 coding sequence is TGTGCCAGCTCATCGGAATCCTACAATGAGCAGTTCTTC. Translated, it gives CASSSESYNEQFF.

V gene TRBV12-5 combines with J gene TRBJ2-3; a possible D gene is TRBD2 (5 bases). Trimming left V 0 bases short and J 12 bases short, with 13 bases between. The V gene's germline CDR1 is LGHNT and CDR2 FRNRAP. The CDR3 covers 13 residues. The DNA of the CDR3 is TGTGCTAGTGGTTTGGTGACGCTAGCAGCTCAGTATTTT. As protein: CASGLVTLAAQYF.

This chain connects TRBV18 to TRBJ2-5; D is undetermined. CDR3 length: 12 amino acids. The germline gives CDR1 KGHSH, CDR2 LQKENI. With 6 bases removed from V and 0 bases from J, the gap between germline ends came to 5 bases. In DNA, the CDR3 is TGTGCCAGCTCCGGGTACCAAGAGACCCAGTACTTC. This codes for CASSGYQETQYF.

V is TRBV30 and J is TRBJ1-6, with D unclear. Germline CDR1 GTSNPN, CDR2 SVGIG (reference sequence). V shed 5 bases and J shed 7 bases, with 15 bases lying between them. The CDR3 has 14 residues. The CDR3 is CAWAKRQKNSPLHF. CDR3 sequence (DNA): TGTGCCTGGGCAAAACGGCAGAAAAATTCACCCCTCCACTTT.

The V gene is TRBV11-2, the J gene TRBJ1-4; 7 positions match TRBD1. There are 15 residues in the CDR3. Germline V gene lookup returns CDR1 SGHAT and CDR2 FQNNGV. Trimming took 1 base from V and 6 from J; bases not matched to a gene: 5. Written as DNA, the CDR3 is TGTGCCAGCAGCTTAGGGGAGGGGGCTCATGAAAAACTGTTTTTT. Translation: CASSLGEGAHEKLFF. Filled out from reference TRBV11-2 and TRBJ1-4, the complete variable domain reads EAGVAQSPRYKIIEKRQSVAFWCNPISGHATLYWYQQILGQGPKLLIQFQNNGVVDDSQLPKDRFSAERLKGVDSTLKIQPAKLEDSAVYLCASSLGEGAHEKLFFGSGTQLSVL.

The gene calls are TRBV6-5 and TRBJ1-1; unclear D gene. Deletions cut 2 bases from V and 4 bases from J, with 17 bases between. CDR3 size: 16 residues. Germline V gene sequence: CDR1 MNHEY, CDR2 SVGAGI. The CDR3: CASSYGPPGRLTEAFF. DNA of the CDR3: TGTGCCAGCAGTTACGGCCCTCCCGGCAGGCTCACTGAAGCTTTCTTT.

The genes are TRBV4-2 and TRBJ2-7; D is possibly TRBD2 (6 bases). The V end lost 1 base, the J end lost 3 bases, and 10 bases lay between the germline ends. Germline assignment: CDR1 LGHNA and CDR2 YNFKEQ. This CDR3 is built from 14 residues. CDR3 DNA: TGTGCCAGCAGCCAAGTCGCCGGGAGCTACGAGCAGTACTTC. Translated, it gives CASSQVAGSYEQYF.